This T cell receptor (beta chain) was observed in a study of OX40 agonist ivuxolimab in advanced cancers. TCRdb's table, derived via immunoSEQ multiplex PCR, lists solely in-frame clones and lacks some. Of tens of thousands of clones in the sample, 80% were seen once. The sample in question was CD4+ or CD8+ T cells sorted from blood, obtained in a trial of the OX40 agonist ivuxolimab. This receptor was obtained from an adult with an advanced solid tumor such as melanoma, head and neck, liver or kidney cancer.

The CDR3 DNA reads TGTGCCAGCAGTAGCGCCGGGACTAGCGGGAGGGGCTTGGGCGGGGAGCTGTTTTTT. It encodes CASSSAGTSGRGLGGELFF. The chain uses TRBV28 and TRBJ2-2, with 16 positions matching TRBD2. The CDR3 has 19 amino acids. J gave up 7 bases and V 5 bases, and 13 bases lay outside the gene matches. Germline values: CDR1 MDHEN, CDR2 SYDVKM. The full variable domain, its missing parts supplied by reference TRBV28 and TRBJ2-2, is DVKVTQSSRYLVKRTGEKVFLECVQDMDHENMFWYRQDPGLGLRLIYFSYDVKMKEKGDIPEGYSVSREKKERFSLILESASTNQTSMYLCASSSAGTSGRGLGGELFFGEGSRLTVL.